One and the same sample provided the 9 T cell receptor beta chains below, sequenced in a study of CD8 T cells in Susac syndrome. With random hexamers, about 0.5 to 1 ug RNA was reverse transcribed. Each CDR3 protein is one row after TCRdb ran MiXCR on the immunoSEQ multiplex PCR reads. Here the sample spans over 150,000 distinct CDR3 sequences, around 94% being singletons. Source material: CD4+ T cells from PBMCs. All receptors come from a human donor with Susac syndrome.

The V and J genes are TRBV6-5 and TRBJ2-7, with D perhaps TRBD2 (6 bases). The CDR3 spans 15 residues. Trimming shortened V by 7 bases and J by 2 bases, and 18 bases separated the two germline ends. Germline CDR1 and CDR2: MNHEY and SVGAGI. The chain's CDR3 is CASKGRGGSTYEQYF. In DNA form, the CDR3 reads TGTGCCAGCAAGGGTCGTGGAGGGTCAACCTACGAGCAGTACTTC.

A word on this clonotype: An end of the junction does not agree with germline; a read error may underlie this. The rearrangement uses TRBV7-2 and TRBJ2-4, with TRBD2 identical over 12 bases. The CDR3 runs 14 residues. Per the germline V gene, CDR1 is SGHTA and CDR2 is FQGNSA. CDR3 protein: CASSLAGGPNIQYF. The CDR3 coding sequence is TGTGCCAGCAGCCTAGCGGGGGGGCCCAACATTCAGTACTTC.

The chain recombines TRBV20-1 with TRBJ2-5; D gene unclear. CDR3 length equals 15 residues. Trimming left V 0 bases short and J 0 bases short, with 11 bases between. Looked up from germline, CDR1 is DFQATT and CDR2 is SNEGSKA (reference sequence). CDR3 residues: CSARDSKRYQETQYF. DNA of the CDR3: TGCAGTGCTAGAGACAGCAAACGGTACCAAGAGACCCAGTACTTC.

On this clonotype: The conserved phenylalanine or tryptophan is not found at the CDR3 terminus, so this likely reflects a read error. The chain is built from TRBV30 and TRBJ1-1, with no clear D. Between the trimmed V and J ends, which lost 6 bases and 1 base, there was a span of 12 bases. There are 13 residues in the CDR3. Germline V gene sequence: CDR1 GTSNPN, CDR2 SVGIG (reference sequence). In DNA, the CDR3 is TGTGCCTGCTCACGGCAATCGAACACTGAAGCTTTCGTT. Translated, it gives CACSRQSNTEAFV.

This chain connects TRBV20-1 to TRBJ1-1, with 7 bases matching TRBD1. The CDR3 spans 14 residues. V shed 7 bases and J 1 base; nucleotides not matched to a gene: 9. Germline CDR1 DFQATT, CDR2 SNEGSKA (reference sequence). The DNA of the CDR3 is TGCAGTGGTAGGGAGGGGGCAGAGAACACTGAAGCTTTCTTT. This translates into CSGREGAENTEAFF.

V gene TRBV18 combines with J gene TRBJ1-1; D is undetermined. V shed 2 bases and J shed 0 bases, with 4 bases lying between them. Germline V gene sequence: CDR1 KGHSH, CDR2 LQKENI. This CDR3 spans 13 amino acids. CDR3 sequence: CASSPRMNTEAFF. The CDR3 DNA sequence: TGTGCCAGCTCACCAAGGATGAACACTGAAGCTTTCTTT.

The rearrangement links TRBV9 to TRBJ2-2, with D perhaps assigned TRBD1 or TRBD2 (5 bases each). CDR1 is SGDLS, CDR2 YYNGEE, per germline. CDR3 length: 13 residues. The V end was cut by 6 bases, the J end by 11 bases, with 17 bases between. The CDR3 here is CASTGDPIGELFF. The CDR3 region has the DNA TGTGCCAGCACTGGGGACCCTATCGGAGAGCTGTTTTTT.

V usage is TRBV6-2 or TRBV6-3 and J usage is TRBJ2-2; possibly TRBD2 for D (6 bases). The length of the CDR3 is 15 residues. Germline lookup yields CDR1 MNHEY and CDR2 SVGEGT. Trimming removed 5 bases from V and 4 bases from J, with 14 bases in between. This CDR3 is CASSRLGGSTGELFF. CDR3 coding DNA: TGTGCCAGCAGTAGGCTCGGGGGATCCACCGGGGAGCTGTTTTTT.

The chain carries TRBV6-6 and TRBJ2-1, with TRBD2 matching 8 bases. Trimming took 7 bases from V and 2 from J; bases not matched to a gene: 4. Per germline, CDR1 MNHNY and CDR2 SVGAGI (reference sequence). This CDR3 spans 14 amino acids. CDR3 coding DNA: TGTGCCAGCAACGGACTAGCCACCTACAATGAGCAGTTCTTC. This sequence encodes CASNGLATYNEQFF.